Listed below are T cell receptor beta chains from one sample, sequenced in a study of blood T cells in healthy people across ages. Each CDR3 protein gets one entry after TCRdb re-called the 5' RACE reads with MiXCR. Altogether under 1,100,000 distinct CDR3 sequences are present, roughly 24% being singletons, with the ten largest covering approximately 0.7%. The same sample was also used in a study of T cells of mothers and their children.

The specimen sequenced was blood. These TCRs come from a girl between 2 and 10 years old in good health. Each CDR3 is given with its conserved first and last residue. Each record gives: clone size, J gene, D gene, V gene, CDR3 protein, CDR3 DNA. The D gene is left open where the match is weak. Some rows have no size entry. The others give once, few or many, or a class for an expanded clone.

NA	TRBJ1-5	NA	TRBV24-1	CATSVGGGYNQPQHF	TGTGCCACCAGTGTCGGGGGGGGTTACAATCAGCCCCAGCATTTT
NA	TRBJ2-1	TRBD1	TRBV29-1	CSVGLTGGFNNEQFF	TGCAGCGTCGGCTTGACAGGGGGCTTCAACAATGAGCAGTTCTTC
NA	TRBJ2-7	TRBD2	TRBV2	CALHPQRGAYEQYF	TGTGCCTTACATCCGCAGCGGGGGGCCTACGAGCAGTACTTC
NA	TRBJ2-1	NA	TRBV4-3	CASSQDGPARVNEQFF	TGCGCCAGCAGCCAAGATGGACCAGCAAGGGTCAATGAGCAGTTCTTC
NA	TRBJ1-2	NA	TRBV28	CASRSTAQYGYTF	TGTGCCAGCCGATCGACAGCCCAGTATGGCTACACCTTC
few	TRBJ1-2	NA	TRBV20-1	CSATPLLDGIYGYTF	TGCAGTGCTACCCCCCTGCTCGACGGCATTTATGGCTACACCTTC
few	TRBJ2-1	NA	TRBV11-2	CASRKSGTAYNEQFF	TGTGCCAGTAGGAAGAGCGGGACAGCGTACAATGAGCAGTTCTTC
few	TRBJ2-1	TRBD2	TRBV20-1	CSALERRAGRYNEQFF	TGCAGTGCCCTCGAGCGACGAGCGGGAAGATACAATGAGCAGTTCTTC
NA	TRBJ2-1	NA	TRBV7-2	CASSPTRASPYNEQFF	TGTGCCAGCAGCCCTACGAGGGCTTCCCCGTACAATGAGCAGTTCTTC
few	TRBJ2-1	NA	TRBV20-1	CSASRGNYNEQFF	TGCAGTGCTAGCAGGGGCAACTACAATGAGCAGTTCTTC
NA	TRBJ2-7	TRBD2	TRBV20-1	CSARDRLAAQYF	TGCAGTGCTAGAGATCGACTAGCCGCGCAGTACTTC
few	TRBJ2-3	NA	TRBV20-1	CSARTWTDTQYF	TGCAGTGCTAGAACGTGGACAGATACGCAGTATTTT
few	TRBJ2-5	NA	TRBV20-1	CSADGETQYF	TGCAGTGCAGACGGGGAGACCCAGTACTTC
NA	TRBJ2-1	NA	TRBV6-1	CASASQAYNEQFF	TGTGCCAGCGCAAGCCAGGCCTACAATGAGCAGTTCTTC
few	TRBJ1-1	NA	TRBV7-9	CASSFGFPNTEAFF	TGTGCCAGCAGCTTTGGGTTCCCGAACACTGAAGCTTTCTTT